One sample yielded the 20 T cell receptor beta chains listed below, sequenced in a study of early T cells in non-severe SARS-CoV-2 infection. TCRdb re-analysed the 5' RACE reads in MiXCR, keeping a single row per CDR3 protein. The sample includes fewer than 60,000 distinct CDR3 sequences, over 9.5% of them seen just once. The sequenced sample consisted of whole blood. The source of these receptors is an adult who was a healthcare worker with PCR-confirmed SARS-CoV-2 infection or an uninfected control (not recorded which).

This clonotype occurred many times. V usage is TRBV4-2 and J usage is TRBJ1-5; 7 nucleotides line up with TRBD1. The CDR3 is 16 residues long. Germline V gene data show CDR1 as LGHNA and CDR2 as YNFKEQ. V was clipped by 3 bases and J by 1 base; unmatched bases: 6. CDR3 bases: TGTGCCAGCAGCCAGCGACAGGGCTGGAGCAATCAGCCCCAGCATTTT. Translation gives CASSQRQGWSNQPQHF.

This clonotype has a count of ten or more. V usage is TRBV11-3 and J usage is TRBJ1-1; D not resolved. Trimming shortened V by 2 bases and J by 3 bases, and 13 bases separated the two germline ends. Germline CDR1 reads SGHNT; CDR2 reads YENEEA. The CDR3 runs 15 residues. CDR3 loop: CASSLRGLKDTEAFF. The CDR3 DNA sequence: TGTGCCAGCAGCTTACGCGGACTGAAGGACACTGAAGCTTTCTTT.

This clonotype has only a few counts. The V gene is TRBV6-2 or TRBV6-3, the J gene TRBJ2-5; D may be TRBD1 (6 bases). Trimming removed 4 bases at V and 5 bases at J, with 14 bases between. The CDR3 length is 14 residues. Germline V gives CDR1 MNHEY, CDR2 SVGEGT. The CDR3 reads CASSSRTVPETQYF. The CDR3 DNA is TGTGCCAGCAGTTCCCGGACAGTTCCGGAGACCCAGTACTTC.

This clonotype has ten or more counts. The chain has TRBV4-1 and TRBJ2-3, with TRBD2 matching over 8 bases. This CDR3 region has 15 residues. Looked up from germline, CDR1 is MGHRA and CDR2 is YSYEKL. The V segment lost 4 bases and the J segment 0 bases; nucleotides outside the gene matches: 3. The CDR3 region has the DNA TGCGCCAGCAGCCGCGGGGGGCCGAGCACAGATACGCAGTATTTT. It encodes CASSRGGPSTDTQYF.

There are a few counts of this clonotype. The V call is TRBV6-1, the J call TRBJ2-2, with 8 bases identical to TRBD1. Germline V gene sequence: CDR1 MNHNS, CDR2 SASEGT. CDR3 length equals 14 residues. V lost 5 bases, J lost 5 bases, and 4 bases stayed unmatched. The CDR3 reads CASSPGTGTGELFF. CDR3 DNA: TGTGCCAGCAGTCCAGGGACAGGTACCGGGGAGCTGTTTTTT.

CDR3 DNA sequence: TGCAGCGTTGCTACGGGACTCCGATACGAGCAGTACTTC. Amino acids: CSVATGLRYEQYF. The chain is built from TRBV29-1 and TRBJ2-7, with D possibly matching TRBD2 (6 bases). V shed 4 bases and J shed 4 bases, with 14 bases lying between them. The CDR3 covers 13 residues. The germline V gene has CDR1 SQVTM and CDR2 ANQGSEA.

This clonotype was seen only a few times. The chain uses TRBV27 and TRBJ1-1; TRBD1 matches at 7 bases. V lost 3 bases to trimming and J lost 7 bases; unmatched junction nucleotides: 5. Germline loops: CDR1 MNHEY, CDR2 SMNVEV (reference sequence). CDR3 length equals 13 residues. The DNA for the CDR3 is TGTGCCAGCAGTTTCGGGACAGCTAGTGAAGCTTTCTTT. Translating it yields CASSFGTASEAFF.

This clonotype was picked up many times. The rearrangement links TRBV20-1 to TRBJ2-3; D is possibly TRBD2 (5 bases). Germline assignment: CDR1 DFQATT and CDR2 SNEGSKA (reference sequence). Trimming removed 2 bases from V and 4 bases from J, with 10 bases in between. The CDR3 has 13 amino acids. In nucleotides, the CDR3 is TGCAGTGCTAGACTTGGGAGATCAGATACGCAGTATTTT. Amino acids: CSARLGRSDTQYF.

The J gene is TRBJ1-2, the V gene TRBV27; the match to TRBD1 covers 7 bases. The CDR3 length is 14 residues. V lost 0 bases to trimming and J lost 4 bases; unmatched junction nucleotides: 2. Germline CDR1 is MNHEY and CDR2 is SMNVEV (reference sequence). The CDR3 region is CASSLSGGGYGYTF. CDR3 nucleotides: TGTGCCAGCAGTTTATCAGGGGGCGGCTATGGCTACACCTTC.

This clonotype was observed many times. The chain carries TRBV13 and TRBJ1-4; D might be TRBD1 (6 bases). This CDR3 spans 14 amino acids. Germline V gene data show CDR1 as PRHDT and CDR2 as FYEKMQ (reference sequence). Trimming pared 2 bases from V and 3 bases from J, leaving 7 bases between. CDR3 sequence reads: CASSLRQANEKLFF. Written as DNA, the CDR3 is TGTGCCAGCAGCTTAAGACAGGCTAATGAAAAACTGTTTTTT.

The chain is built from TRBV28 and TRBJ2-3, with D unclear. Trimming left V 2 bases short and J 1 base short, with 10 bases between. This CDR3 has 15 residues. From germline, CDR1 is MDHEN and CDR2 SYDVKM. The CDR3 DNA follows: TGTGCCAGCAGTTTAGGTCGGGCCGGCACAGATACGCAGTATTTT. This translates into CASSLGRAGTDTQYF.

CDR3 DNA sequence: TGTGCCAGCAGCGTAGGACTAGCGGGAGCAGATACGCAGTATTTT. This translates into CASSVGLAGADTQYF. The rearrangement uses TRBV11-2 and TRBJ2-3, with 13 bases aligning to TRBD2. The CDR3 consists of 15 residues. Trimming cost V 5 bases and J 4 bases; bases outside gene matches: 3. CDR1 and CDR2 from the germline V gene are SGHAT and FQNNGV.

The table lists this clonotype with many counts. This chain connects TRBV9 to TRBJ1-1; D may be TRBD1 (6 bases). The CDR3 totals 15 residues. Germline V gene data show CDR1 as SGDLS and CDR2 as YYNGEE. With 2 bases removed from V and 0 bases from J, the gap between germline ends came to 11 bases. DNA for the CDR3: TGTGCCAGCAGCGTCGGGGGCCGAATGAACACTGAAGCTTTCTTT. Amino acids: CASSVGGRMNTEAFF. Full variable domain (rest looked up from reference TRBV9 and TRBJ1-1): DSGVTQTPKHLITATGQRVTLRCSPRSGDLSVYWYQQSLDQGLQFLIQYYNGEERAKGNILERFSAQQFPDLHSELNLSSLELGDSALYFCASSVGGRMNTEAFFGQGTRLTVV.

This clonotype came up many times. The chain joins TRBV11-2 to TRBJ2-7, with D maybe TRBD2 (6 bases). The CDR3 sequence is 14 residues long. The germline CDR1 and CDR2 sequences are SGHAT and FQNNGV. V dropped 7 bases and J dropped 3 bases, with 16 bases sitting between them. The CDR3 region is CASTYRRALYEQYF. DNA for the CDR3: TGTGCCAGCACCTATCGGAGGGCCCTCTACGAGCAGTACTTC.

The V and J genes are TRBV2 and TRBJ2-1, with 13 bases aligning to TRBD2. The V gene end was trimmed by 5 bases and the J gene end by 4 bases; junction bases not matched to a gene: 8. The germline CDR1 and CDR2 sequences are SNHLY and FYNNEI. This CDR3 is built from 17 residues. Here the CDR3 DNA reads TGTGCCAGCAGTTCTCGGACTAGCGGGAGTGTTTACAATGAGCAGTTCTTC. This encodes CASSSRTSGSVYNEQFF.

This clonotype was detected ten times or more. This chain links TRBV6-5 with TRBJ2-1; D remains unclear. The CDR3 length is 13 residues. Trimming stripped 4 bases from V and 6 bases from J, with 10 bases between. Germline values: CDR1 MNHEY, CDR2 SVGAGI. CDR3 loop: CASSFRTFNEQFF. CDR3 DNA: TGTGCCAGCAGTTTCCGGACCTTCAATGAGCAGTTCTTC.

This clonotype showed up many times. V is TRBV7-3 and J is TRBJ2-4; D perhaps matches TRBD1 (6 bases). This CDR3 contains 16 residues. CDR1 and CDR2 from the germline V gene are SGHTA and FQGTGA. V was pared by 1 base and J by 5 bases, with 15 bases between. In nucleotides, the CDR3 is TGTGCCAGCAGCTTAAACGGCGAGGCAGGGGAAAACATTCAGTACTTC. Translated: CASSLNGEAGENIQYF.

This chain uses TRBV6-2 or TRBV6-3 with TRBJ2-7; D possibly corresponds to TRBD1 (6 bases). This CDR3 contains 16 residues. Germline V CDR1 and CDR2: MNHEY, SVGEGT. V dropped 4 bases and J dropped 2 bases, with 18 bases sitting between them. The CDR3 loop is CASSSHGGYLTYEQYF. CDR3 nucleotides: TGTGCCAGCAGTTCCCATGGGGGCTATTTGACCTACGAGCAGTACTTC.

This clonotype occurred a few times. The chain couples TRBV20-1 to TRBJ2-7; 8 nucleotides line up with TRBD1. CDR1 and CDR2 (germline): DFQATT, SNEGSKA (reference sequence). The CDR3 covers 15 residues. The ends lost 3 bases at V and 4 bases at J; junction bases unmatched: 11. The CDR3 DNA sequence: TGCAGTGCTAGCCCAGGGGCAGGGGGCTTGTACGAGCAGTACTTC. As protein: CSASPGAGGLYEQYF.

The chain recombines TRBV11-3 with TRBJ2-1, with D perhaps matching TRBD1 (6 bases). Germline V gene data show CDR1 as SGHNT and CDR2 as YENEEA. Trimming removed 2 bases from V and 8 bases from J, with 13 bases in between. The CDR3 runs to 14 residues. Here the CDR3 reads CASSLYTGSDEQFF. For the CDR3, the DNA is TGTGCCAGCAGCTTATATACAGGGAGCGATGAGCAGTTCTTC.